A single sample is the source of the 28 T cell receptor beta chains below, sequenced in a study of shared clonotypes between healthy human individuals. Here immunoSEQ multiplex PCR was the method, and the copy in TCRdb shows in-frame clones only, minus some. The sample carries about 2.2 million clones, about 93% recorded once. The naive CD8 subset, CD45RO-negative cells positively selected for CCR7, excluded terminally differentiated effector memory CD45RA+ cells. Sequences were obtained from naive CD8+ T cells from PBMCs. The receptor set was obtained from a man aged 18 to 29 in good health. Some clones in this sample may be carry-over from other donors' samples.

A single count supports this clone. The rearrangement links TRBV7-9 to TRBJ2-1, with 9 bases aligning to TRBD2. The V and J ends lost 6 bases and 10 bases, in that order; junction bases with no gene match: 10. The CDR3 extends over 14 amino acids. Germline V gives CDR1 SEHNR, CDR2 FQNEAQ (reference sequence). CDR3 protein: CASRRLAGAGEQFF. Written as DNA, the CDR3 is TGTGCCAGCAGAAGATTAGCGGGAGCAGGGGAGCAGTTCTTC.

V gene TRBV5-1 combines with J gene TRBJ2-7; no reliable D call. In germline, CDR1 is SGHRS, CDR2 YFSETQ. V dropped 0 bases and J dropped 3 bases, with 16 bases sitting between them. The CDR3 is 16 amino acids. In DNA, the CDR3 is TGCGCCAGCAGCTTGGGACACCCCGAAGTGGGCTACGAGCAGTACTTC. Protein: CASSLGHPEVGYEQYF.

The CDR3 reads CASSLDPGNTGELFF. CDR3 nucleotide sequence: TGTGCCAGCAGCTTAGATCCCGGGAACACCGGGGAGCTGTTTTTT. The chain is built from TRBV11-3 and TRBJ2-2; unclear D gene. Trimming stripped 0 bases from V and 1 base from J, with 6 bases between. Germline CDR1 reads SGHNT; CDR2 reads YENEEA. The CDR3 is 15 amino acids.

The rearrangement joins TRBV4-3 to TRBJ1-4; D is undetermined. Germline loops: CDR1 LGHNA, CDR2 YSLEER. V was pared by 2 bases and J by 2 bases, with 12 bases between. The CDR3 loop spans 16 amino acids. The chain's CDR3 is CASSQTPAQTNEKLFF. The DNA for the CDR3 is TGCGCCAGCAGCCAAACTCCCGCCCAGACTAATGAAAAACTGTTTTTT.

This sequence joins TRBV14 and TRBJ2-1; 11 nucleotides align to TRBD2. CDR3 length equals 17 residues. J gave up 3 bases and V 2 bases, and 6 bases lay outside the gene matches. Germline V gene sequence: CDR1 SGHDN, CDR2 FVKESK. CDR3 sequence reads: CASSQRPSGRLYNEQFF. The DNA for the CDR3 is TGTGCCAGCAGCCAACGCCCTAGCGGGAGGCTCTACAATGAGCAGTTCTTC.

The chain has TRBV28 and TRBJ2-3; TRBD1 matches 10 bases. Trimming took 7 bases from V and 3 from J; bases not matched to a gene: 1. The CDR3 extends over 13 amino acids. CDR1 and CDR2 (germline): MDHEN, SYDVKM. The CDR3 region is CASTDRGTDTQYF. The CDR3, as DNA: TGTGCCAGCACGGACAGGGGGACAGATACGCAGTATTTT.

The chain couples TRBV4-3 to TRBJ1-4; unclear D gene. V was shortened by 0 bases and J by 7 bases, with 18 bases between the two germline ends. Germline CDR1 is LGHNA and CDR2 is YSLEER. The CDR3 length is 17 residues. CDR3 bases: TGCGCCAGCAGCCAAGATAGAATCGGAGGACTACGTGAAAAACTGTTTTTT. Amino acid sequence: CASSQDRIGGLREKLFF.

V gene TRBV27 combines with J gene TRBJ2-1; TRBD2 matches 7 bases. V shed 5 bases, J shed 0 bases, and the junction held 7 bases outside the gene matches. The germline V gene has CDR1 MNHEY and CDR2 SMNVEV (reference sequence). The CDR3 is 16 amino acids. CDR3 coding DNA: TGTGCCAGCAGTGCCCGAGCGGGGAACTCCTACAATGAGCAGTTCTTC. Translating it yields CASSARAGNSYNEQFF.

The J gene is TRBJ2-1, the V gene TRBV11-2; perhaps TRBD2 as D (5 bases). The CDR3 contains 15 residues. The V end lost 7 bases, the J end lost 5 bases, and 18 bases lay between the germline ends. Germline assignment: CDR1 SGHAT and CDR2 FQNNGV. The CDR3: CASTRRYTRDNEQFF. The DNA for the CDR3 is TGTGCCAGCACCCGTCGGTATACGAGGGACAATGAGCAGTTCTTC.

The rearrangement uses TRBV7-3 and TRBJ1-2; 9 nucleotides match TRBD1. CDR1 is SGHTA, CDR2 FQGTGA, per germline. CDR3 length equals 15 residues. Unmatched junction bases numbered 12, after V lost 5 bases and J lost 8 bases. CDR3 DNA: TGTGCCAGCAGCCCGGAGGACAGGGGCCCCTGGGGCTACACCTTC. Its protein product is CASSPEDRGPWGYTF.

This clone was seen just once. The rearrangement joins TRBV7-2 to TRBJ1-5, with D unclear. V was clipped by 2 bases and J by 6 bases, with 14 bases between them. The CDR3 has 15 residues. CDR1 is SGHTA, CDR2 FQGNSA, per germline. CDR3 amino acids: CASSLLSGVGQPQHF. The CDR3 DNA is TGTGCCAGCAGCTTATTATCTGGGGTGGGTCAGCCCCAGCATTTT.

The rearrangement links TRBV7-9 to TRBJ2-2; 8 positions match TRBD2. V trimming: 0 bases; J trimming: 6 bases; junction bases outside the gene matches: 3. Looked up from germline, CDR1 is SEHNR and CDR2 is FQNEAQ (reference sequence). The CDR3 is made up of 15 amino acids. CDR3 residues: CASSLARGAPGELFF. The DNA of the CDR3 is TGTGCCAGCAGCTTAGCGCGGGGGGCGCCCGGGGAGCTGTTTTTT.

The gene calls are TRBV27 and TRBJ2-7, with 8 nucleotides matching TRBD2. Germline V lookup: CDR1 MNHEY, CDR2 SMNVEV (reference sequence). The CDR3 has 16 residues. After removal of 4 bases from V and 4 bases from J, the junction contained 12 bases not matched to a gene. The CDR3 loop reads CASSSAGLAWSYEQYF. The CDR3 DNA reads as TGTGCCAGCAGTTCGGCCGGACTAGCATGGAGTTACGAGCAGTACTTC.

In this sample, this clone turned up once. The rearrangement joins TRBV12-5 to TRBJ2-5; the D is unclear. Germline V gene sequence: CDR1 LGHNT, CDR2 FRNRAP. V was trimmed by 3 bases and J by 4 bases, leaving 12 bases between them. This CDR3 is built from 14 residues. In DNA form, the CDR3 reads TGTGCTAGTGGTTTCCCGGTCCGAGGAGAGACCCAGTACTTC. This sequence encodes CASGFPVRGETQYF. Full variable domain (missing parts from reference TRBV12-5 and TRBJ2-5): DARVTQTPRHKVTEMGQEVTMRCQPILGHNTVFWYRQTMMQGLELLAYFRNRAPLDDSGMPKDRFSAEMPDATLATLKIQPSEPRDSAVYFCASGFPVRGETQYFGPGTRLLVL.

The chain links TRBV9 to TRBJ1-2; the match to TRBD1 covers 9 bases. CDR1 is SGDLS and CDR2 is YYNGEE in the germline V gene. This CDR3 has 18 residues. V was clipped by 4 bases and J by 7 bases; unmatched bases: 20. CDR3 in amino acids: CASSLNIRGQGEARGYTF. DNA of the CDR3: TGTGCCAGCAGCCTAAACATACGGGGACAGGGAGAAGCGCGTGGCTACACCTTC.

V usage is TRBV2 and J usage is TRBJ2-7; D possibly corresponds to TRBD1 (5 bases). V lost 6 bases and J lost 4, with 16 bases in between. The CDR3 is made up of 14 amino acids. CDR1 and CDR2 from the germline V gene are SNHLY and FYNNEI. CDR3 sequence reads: CASRPRQLLYEQYF. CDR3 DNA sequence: TGTGCCAGCAGGCCTAGACAGCTCCTTTACGAGCAGTACTTC.

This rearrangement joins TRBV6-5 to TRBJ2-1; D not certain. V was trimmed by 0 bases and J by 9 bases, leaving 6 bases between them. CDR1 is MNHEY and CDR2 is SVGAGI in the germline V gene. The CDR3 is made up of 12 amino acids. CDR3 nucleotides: TGTGCCAGCAGTTACTCTGAACGTGAGCAGTTCTTC. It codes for CASSYSEREQFF.

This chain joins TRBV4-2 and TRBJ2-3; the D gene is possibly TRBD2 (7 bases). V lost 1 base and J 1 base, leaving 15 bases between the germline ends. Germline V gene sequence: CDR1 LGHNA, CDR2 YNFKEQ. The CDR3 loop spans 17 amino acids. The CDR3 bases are TGTGCCAGCAGCCAAGGGGAAGAGGGGGGGGGCACAGATACGCAGTATTTT. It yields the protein CASSQGEEGGGTDTQYF.

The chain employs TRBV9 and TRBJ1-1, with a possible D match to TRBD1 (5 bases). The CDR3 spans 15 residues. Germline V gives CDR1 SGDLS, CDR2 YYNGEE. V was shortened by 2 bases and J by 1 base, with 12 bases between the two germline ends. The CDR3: CASSVREGRNTEAFF. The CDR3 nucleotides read TGTGCCAGCAGCGTCAGGGAAGGACGGAACACTGAAGCTTTCTTT.

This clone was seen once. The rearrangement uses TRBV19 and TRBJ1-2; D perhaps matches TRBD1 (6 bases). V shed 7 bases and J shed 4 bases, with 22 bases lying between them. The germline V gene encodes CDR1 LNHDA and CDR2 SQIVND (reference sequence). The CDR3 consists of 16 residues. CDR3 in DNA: TGTGCCAGTACAAAAAACAACGTTGGGGGCTCCTATGGCTACACCTTC. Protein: CASTKNNVGGSYGYTF.

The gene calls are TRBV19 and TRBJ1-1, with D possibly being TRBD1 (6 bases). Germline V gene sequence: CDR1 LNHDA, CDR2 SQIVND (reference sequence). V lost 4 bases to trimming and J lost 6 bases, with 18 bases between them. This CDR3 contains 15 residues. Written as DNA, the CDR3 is TGTGCCAGTAGTACCCGCTGGGAAGGGGGTCCTGAAGCTTTCTTT. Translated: CASSTRWEGGPEAFF.

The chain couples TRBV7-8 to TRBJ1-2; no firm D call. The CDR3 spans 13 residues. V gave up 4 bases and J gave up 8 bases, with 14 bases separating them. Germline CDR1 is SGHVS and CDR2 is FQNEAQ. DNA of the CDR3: TGTGCCAGCAGCTCCGGTTCGCTATACGGCTACACCTTC. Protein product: CASSSGSLYGYTF. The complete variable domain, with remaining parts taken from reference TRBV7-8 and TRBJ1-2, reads GAGVSQSPRYKVAKRGQDVALRCDPISGHVSLFWYQQALGQGPEFLTYFQNEAQLDKSGLPSDRFFAERPEGSVSTLKIQRTQQEDSAVYLCASSSGSLYGYTFGSGTRLTVV.

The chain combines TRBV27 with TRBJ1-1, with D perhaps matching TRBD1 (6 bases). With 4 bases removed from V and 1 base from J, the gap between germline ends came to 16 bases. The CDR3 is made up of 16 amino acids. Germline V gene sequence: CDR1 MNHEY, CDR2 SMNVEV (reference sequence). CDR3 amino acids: CASSSRQVGSNTEAFF. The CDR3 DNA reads TGTGCCAGCAGTTCAAGACAGGTTGGGTCGAACACTGAAGCTTTCTTT.

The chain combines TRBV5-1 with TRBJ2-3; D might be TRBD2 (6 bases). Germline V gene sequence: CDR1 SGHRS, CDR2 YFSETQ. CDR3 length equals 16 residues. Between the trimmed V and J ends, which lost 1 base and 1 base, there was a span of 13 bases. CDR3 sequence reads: CASSLYLRGGTDTQYF. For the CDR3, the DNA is TGCGCCAGCAGCTTGTATTTACGCGGGGGCACAGATACGCAGTATTTT.

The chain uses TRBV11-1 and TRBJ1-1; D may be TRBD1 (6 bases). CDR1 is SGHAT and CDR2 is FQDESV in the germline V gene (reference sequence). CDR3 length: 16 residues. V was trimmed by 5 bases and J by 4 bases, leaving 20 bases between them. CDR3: CASSPTGGRAGTEAFF. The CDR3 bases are TGTGCCAGCAGCCCCACTGGGGGCAGGGCGGGCACTGAAGCTTTCTTT.

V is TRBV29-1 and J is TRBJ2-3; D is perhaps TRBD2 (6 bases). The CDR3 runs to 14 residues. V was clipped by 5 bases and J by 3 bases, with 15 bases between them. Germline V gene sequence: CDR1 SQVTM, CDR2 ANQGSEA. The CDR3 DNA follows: TGCAGCGTTTACGGCGGGAATTTTACAGATACGCAGTATTTT. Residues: CSVYGGNFTDTQYF.

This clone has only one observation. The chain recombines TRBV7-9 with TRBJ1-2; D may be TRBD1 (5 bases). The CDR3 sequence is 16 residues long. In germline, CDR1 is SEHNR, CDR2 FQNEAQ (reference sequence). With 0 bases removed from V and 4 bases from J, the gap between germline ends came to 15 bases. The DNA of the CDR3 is TGTGCCAGCAGCTTAGCGCTCAGGGCTTTGTCCTATGGCTACACCTTC. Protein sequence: CASSLALRALSYGYTF.

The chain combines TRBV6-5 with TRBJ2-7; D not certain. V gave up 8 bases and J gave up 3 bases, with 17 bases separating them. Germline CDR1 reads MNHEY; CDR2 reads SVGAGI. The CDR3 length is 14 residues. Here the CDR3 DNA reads TGTGCCAGCGCTCCTGAGTTAGGAGACTACGAGCAGTACTTC. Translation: CASAPELGDYEQYF.